A single TCR beta chain is shown here with its context. Its antigen is unknown. The record originates from a study of blood T cells in healthy people across ages. Primers used in a second PCR of about 7 to 12 cycles were a sample-barcoded 5' primer and a J-beta primer mix. TCRdb called the 5' RACE reads again in MiXCR, with one record for every CDR3 protein. The sample includes hundreds of thousands of distinct CDR3 sequences, approximately 50% of them seen just once. Study-level points and caveats: In long-lived donors, naive CD4+ cell counts and diversity exceeded those of aged donors.

The source of this sequence is a man between 60 and 75 years old in good health. The sequenced material came from blood.

CDR3 in DNA: TGTGCCAGCAGGCCTGACAGGGCCCTTAGCTATGGCTACACCTTC. Translating it yields CASRPDRALSYGYTF. The chain has TRBV7-2 and TRBJ1-2, with 7 bases fitting TRBD1. V was clipped by 6 bases and J by 4 bases; unmatched bases: 11. The CDR3 spans 15 residues. From germline, CDR1 is SGHTA and CDR2 FQGNSA.